This T cell receptor beta chain was observed in a study of blood T cell repertoires in COVID-19. The germline CDR1 and CDR2 sequences are SGDLS and YYNGEE. This CDR3 has 15 amino acids. The table came from immunoSEQ multiplex PCR; TCRdb's copy has only in-frame clones and leaves some out. The repertoire has about 180,000 clones, nearly 80% of them found once; the top ten carry roughly 28%. This clone was counted a few times. An end of the junction does not agree with germline; a read error may underlie this. Sample: peripheral blood. The receptor comes from an older woman with acute or convalescent COVID-19. The chain joins TRBV9 to TRBJ2-1; TRBD2 matches 7 bases. For the CDR3, the DNA is TGTGCCAGCAGCCGATCGGGACTATCCTACGATGAGCAGTTCTTC. Translated, it gives CASSRSGLSYDEQFF.